This paragraph reports one TCR beta chain. Its specificity is unknown. This sample stems from a study of glioma-infiltrating T cells after dendritic cell vaccination. Study-wide findings and caveats: Only a small number of patients had complete blood and tumor samples.

There are 16 residues in the CDR3. Germline V lookup: CDR1 SGHRS, CDR2 YFSETQ. V shed 0 bases and J shed 1 base, with 13 bases lying between them. Amplification used 60 V beta primers and 13 J beta primers. Profiling relied on immunoSEQ multiplex PCR, and the TCRdb table lists in-frame clones only, not all of them. The sample holds about 92,000 clones, under 90% seen once. The material sequenced was blood, taken before dendritic cell vaccination. The TCR was taken from a human donor with glioblastoma. The V call is TRBV5-1, the J call TRBJ2-5, with D tentatively TRBD1 (6 bases). The CDR3, as DNA: TGCGCCAGCAGCTTGGCCTTCCTAGGGGGCCAAGAGACCCAGTACTTC. This codes for CASSLAFLGGQETQYF.